This passage covers 22 T cell receptor beta chains from one sample sequenced in a study of T-cell memory formation after mild COVID-19. TCRdb reprocessed the 5' RACE reads via MiXCR and lists one record per CDR3 protein. The data contain a few hundred thousand distinct CDR3 sequences, 15% to 20% of them singletons. Sequenced input: PBMCs or a T cell subset sorted from them (not recorded which). The receptors stem from a man in his late teens or twenties who had mild COVID-19 (a few samples of this study predate the infection). Cell type and time point are not known.

This clonotype showed up just a few times. V gene TRBV19 combines with J gene TRBJ2-1, with 8 bases lining up with TRBD2. The CDR3 totals 15 residues. V shed 5 bases, J shed 4 bases, and the junction held 7 bases outside the gene matches. Germline loops: CDR1 LNHDA, CDR2 SQIVND (reference sequence). The chain's CDR3 is CASSVRERGYNEQFF. Written as DNA, the CDR3 is TGTGCCAGTAGTGTCCGGGAGCGGGGGTACAATGAGCAGTTCTTC.

This clonotype was seen a handful of times. CDR3 nucleotide sequence: TGTGCCAGCTCATATCTGGTCGGCGACGAGCAGTACTTC. Residues: CASSYLVGDEQYF. This chain connects TRBV18 to TRBJ2-7, with D hard to call. The CDR3 has 13 amino acids. The ends were cut back, 5 bases at V and 5 bases at J, with 13 bases in the middle. The germline gives CDR1 KGHSH, CDR2 LQKENI.

In its sample, this clonotype was seen many times. The J gene is TRBJ2-3, the V gene TRBV5-1, with D tentatively TRBD2 (6 bases). CDR3 length: 11 amino acids. Germline CDR1 is SGHRS and CDR2 is YFSETQ. The CDR3 loop is CEDYLTDTQYF. The CDR3 DNA is TGCGAGGACTACCTCACAGATACGCAGTATTTT. Looking up the rest from reference TRBV5-1 and TRBJ2-3 gives the full variable domain: KAGVTQTPRYLIKTRGQQVTLSCSPISGHRSVSWYQQTPGQGLQFLFEYFSETQRNKGNFPGRFSGRQFSNSRSEMNVSTLELGDSALYLCEDYLTDTQYFGPGTRLTVL.

This clonotype was picked up a small number of times. This chain joins TRBV7-2 and TRBJ2-7, with TRBD2 as a possible D gene (6 bases). The germline V gene has CDR1 SGHTA and CDR2 FQGNSA. V shed 5 bases and J shed 0 bases, with 14 bases lying between them. The CDR3 consists of 15 residues. The CDR3 is CASSRPGLGSYEQYF. The CDR3 bases are TGTGCCAGCAGCCGGCCGGGACTTGGCTCCTACGAGCAGTACTTC.

The chain carries TRBV7-9 and TRBJ2-1; D possibly corresponds to TRBD1 (5 bases). V shed 5 bases and J shed 0 bases, with 8 bases lying between them. In germline, CDR1 is SEHNR, CDR2 FQNEAQ (reference sequence). This CDR3 contains 14 residues. The CDR3 nucleotides are TGTGCCAGCAGCAAGGACATCTCCTACAATGAGCAGTTCTTC. Translation gives CASSKDISYNEQFF.

The rearrangement joins TRBV20-1 to TRBJ2-7, with D tentatively TRBD1 or TRBD2 (5 bases each). The CDR3 is 12 amino acids. Germline lookup yields CDR1 DFQATT and CDR2 SNEGSKA (reference sequence). V gave up 2 bases and J gave up 3 bases, with 8 bases separating them. CDR3 bases: TGCAGTGCTAGACGGGACGGCTACGAGCAGTACGTC. Translation: CSARRDGYEQYV.

This clonotype came up a few times. The chain has TRBV24-1 and TRBJ1-2, with D possibly being TRBD1 (6 bases). V was pared by 4 bases and J by 1 base, with 12 bases between. CDR1 is KGHDR and CDR2 is SFDVKD in the germline V gene. The CDR3 is 15 residues long. In DNA form, the CDR3 reads TGTGCCACCAGTGACGGACAGCCGGATAACTATGGCTACACCTTC. Encoded protein: CATSDGQPDNYGYTF.

This clonotype has more than one count but fewer than ten. The chain combines TRBV23-1 with TRBJ1-5; TRBD1 matches at 8 bases. TRBV23-1 is flagged as an ORF with uncertain function. The CDR3 is made up of 16 amino acids. The ends lost 1 base at V and 0 bases at J; junction bases unmatched: 2. DNA of the CDR3: TGCGCCAGCAGTCAATTAGACAGGGGTAGCAATCAGCCCCAGCATTTT. It encodes CASSQLDRGSNQPQHF.

The chain joins TRBV2 to TRBJ2-5; the D gene is possibly TRBD2 (7 bases). Per germline, CDR1 SNHLY and CDR2 FYNNEI. The CDR3 has 12 residues. V was cut by 9 bases and J by 4 bases, with 12 bases left in between. CDR3: CARRGGGETQYF. CDR3 coding DNA: TGTGCCAGAAGGGGGGGCGGAGAGACCCAGTACTTC. Filled out from reference TRBV2 and TRBJ2-5, the complete variable domain reads EPEVTQTPSHQVTQMGQEVILRCVPISNHLYFYWYRQILGQKVEFLVSFYNNEISEKSEIFDDQFSVERPDGSNFTLKIRSTKLEDSAMYFCARRGGGETQYFGPGTRLLVL.

This clonotype has at least ten counts. The rearrangement joins TRBV5-1 to TRBJ2-2, with D hard to call. This CDR3 region has 14 residues. Germline V gene data show CDR1 as SGHRS and CDR2 as YFSETQ. Trimming shortened V by 0 bases and J by 4 bases, and 7 bases separated the two germline ends. The CDR3 nucleotides read TGCGCCAGCAGCTTGGACAGAATCACCGGGGAGCTGTTTTTT. Translation: CASSLDRITGELFF.

The genes are TRBV20-1 and TRBJ1-5; D is unresolved. The V end lost 6 bases, the J end lost 4 bases, and 16 bases lay between the germline ends. Germline CDR1 and CDR2: DFQATT and SNEGSKA (reference sequence). CDR3 length: 14 residues. This CDR3 reads CSAPLGGRNQPQHF. CDR3 DNA sequence: TGCAGTGCCCCCCTCGGCGGGAGGAATCAGCCCCAGCATTTT.

The V and J genes are TRBV7-9 and TRBJ2-2; possibly TRBD2 for D (6 bases). Germline-derived CDR1 and CDR2 are SEHNR and FQNEAQ (reference sequence). This CDR3 contains 16 residues. Trimming removed 5 bases from V and 2 bases from J, with 15 bases in between. The CDR3 loop reads CASSPRERANTGELFF. DNA of the CDR3: TGTGCCAGCAGCCCGAGGGAGCGGGCCAACACCGGGGAGCTGTTTTTT.

The table lists this clonotype with a few counts. The chain uses TRBV6-6 and TRBJ2-3; D remains ambiguous. This CDR3 spans 16 amino acids. V lost 0 bases and J lost 4, with 14 bases in between. The germline gives CDR1 MNHNY, CDR2 SVGAGI (reference sequence). CDR3 in amino acids: CASSYSLGSTPDTQYF. The CDR3 DNA reads TGTGCCAGCAGTTACTCGTTGGGGTCTACCCCAGATACGCAGTATTTT.

The V call is TRBV7-2, the J call TRBJ1-6; D unresolved. V lost 2 bases to trimming and J lost 10 bases, with 12 bases between them. Germline loops: CDR1 SGHTA, CDR2 FQGNSA. The CDR3 totals 14 residues. This CDR3 reads CASSLRLRDSPLHF. As DNA, the CDR3 is TGTGCCAGCAGCTTAAGGCTTCGTGACTCACCCCTCCACTTT. The whole variable domain, remainder taken from reference TRBV7-2 and TRBJ1-6, is GAGVSQSPSNKVTEKGKDVELRCDPISGHTALYWYRQSLGQGLEFLIYFQGNSAPDKSGLPSDRFSAERTGGSVSTLTIQRTQQEDSAVYLCASSLRLRDSPLHFGNGTRLTVT.

This clonotype has more than one count but fewer than ten. CDR3 sequence (DNA): TGTGCCAGCAGCCGCCGGGACAGGGTGAACACTGAAGCTTTCTTT. It translates to CASSRRDRVNTEAFF. The chain joins TRBV5-6 to TRBJ1-1; 9 nucleotides line up with TRBD1. The CDR3 covers 15 residues. Trimming cost V 4 bases and J 0 bases; bases outside gene matches: 4. CDR1 and CDR2 from the germline V gene are SGHDT and YYEEEE.

J is TRBJ2-1 and V is TRBV7-7, with D possibly matching TRBD2 (5 bases). Germline CDR1 SSHAT, CDR2 FNYEAQ (reference sequence). Trimming pared 3 bases from V and 6 bases from J, leaving 12 bases between. The CDR3 sequence is 14 residues long. In DNA, the CDR3 is TGTGCCAGCAGCTTGGGTATGGGGAGCAATGAGCAGTTCTTC. Translated, it gives CASSLGMGSNEQFF.

The chain recombines TRBV10-3 with TRBJ1-2, with 8 bases lining up with TRBD1. The CDR3 extends over 14 amino acids. CDR1 and CDR2 from the germline V gene are ENHRY and SYGVKD. Trimming took 7 bases from V and 8 from J; bases not matched to a gene: 12. The DNA of the CDR3 is TGTGCCATCAATGCGCGGCAGGGGGCGTCCGGCTACACCTTC. Translation: CAINARQGASGYTF.

The chain uses TRBV4-1 and TRBJ2-7; D not certain. Per germline, CDR1 MGHRA and CDR2 YSYEKL. The ends were cut back, 0 bases at V and 7 bases at J, with 16 bases in the middle. The CDR3 covers 15 residues. CDR3 nucleotides: TGCGCCAGCAGCCAAGACGGGCAGGACGGCGAAGAGCAGTACTTC. It is translated as CASSQDGQDGEEQYF.

The chain employs TRBV7-2 and TRBJ1-2, with D unclear. V was cut by 2 bases and J by 4 bases, with 8 bases left in between. Germline CDR1 and CDR2: SGHTA and FQGNSA. This CDR3 contains 13 residues. Here the CDR3 reads CASSLNPGYGYTF. CDR3 DNA sequence: TGTGCCAGCAGCTTAAACCCCGGCTATGGCTACACCTTC.

This clonotype was picked up a small number of times. V is TRBV29-1 and J is TRBJ2-7, with 7 positions matching TRBD1. CDR1 and CDR2 from the germline V gene are SQVTM and ANQGSEA. The CDR3 spans 12 residues. With V trimmed by 4 bases and J by 4 bases, 4 bases remained unmatched. As DNA, the CDR3 is TGCAGCGTTGCGACAGGGAAATACGAGCAGTACTTC. This sequence encodes CSVATGKYEQYF.

This clonotype was counted between two and nine times. This chain uses TRBV4-2 with TRBJ2-5; 8 bases match TRBD2. CDR1 and CDR2 from the germline V gene are LGHNA and YNFKEQ. J was trimmed by 4 bases and V by 0 bases; bases with no gene match: 7. CDR3 size: 16 residues. The CDR3 is CASSQDGAGGPETQYF. DNA for the CDR3: TGTGCCAGCAGCCAAGATGGGGCGGGGGGACCAGAGACCCAGTACTTC.

The gene calls are TRBV12-3 or TRBV12-4 and TRBJ1-5; unclear D gene. V lost 5 bases and J lost 6, with 14 bases in between. This CDR3 contains 14 residues. The chain's CDR3 is CASSHEAVSQPQHF. The DNA of the CDR3 is TGTGCCAGCAGTCATGAAGCGGTTTCTCAGCCCCAGCATTTT.